These 24 T cell receptor beta chains were sequenced from one sample in a study of CD8 T cells in ankylosing spondylitis. MiXCR was run by TCRdb on the 5' RACE reads, yielding one entry per CDR3 protein. Of 160,000 or so distinct CDR3 sequences in the sample, 9.5% to 10% were seen once. The sample consisted of blood, either unsorted or a sorted T cell fraction (not recorded which). These TCRs come from a female donor with ankylosing spondylitis or in good health (not recorded which).

This clonotype has a handful of counts. The genes are TRBV11-2 and TRBJ2-7; a possible D gene is TRBD1 (6 bases). Germline CDR1 reads SGHAT; CDR2 reads FQNNGV. The CDR3 loop spans 16 amino acids. V was shortened by 4 bases and J by 0 bases, with 16 bases between the two germline ends. The CDR3 bases are TGTGCCAGCAGCTCGGGACAACCATCAAACTCCTACGAGCAGTACTTC. Its translation is CASSSGQPSNSYEQYF.

This clonotype was counted many times. The genes are TRBV12-3 or TRBV12-4 and TRBJ2-1; possibly TRBD1 or TRBD2 for D (6 bases each). The CDR3 has 14 amino acids. The germline V and J ends were trimmed by 5 bases and 6 bases, with 14 bases remaining between them. The CDR3: CASSGGGGGNEQFF. CDR3 bases: TGTGCCAGCAGTGGTGGCGGAGGGGGCAATGAGCAGTTCTTC.

This clonotype has a count of ten or more. The rearrangement links TRBV4-3 to TRBJ2-4; no clear D gene. The ends were cut back, 1 base at V and 8 bases at J, with 9 bases in the middle. Germline V gene lookup returns CDR1 LGHNA and CDR2 YSLEER. The CDR3 has 13 residues. The CDR3 DNA follows: TGCGCCAGCAGCCAAGTTCCCGCGGACATTCAGTACTTC. Translating gives CASSQVPADIQYF.

The table lists this clonotype with many counts. This chain links TRBV4-3 with TRBJ1-5; TRBD1 matches at 8 bases. The ends lost 4 bases at V and 6 bases at J; junction bases unmatched: 8. The CDR3 sequence is 15 residues long. Germline lookup yields CDR1 LGHNA and CDR2 YSLEER. The CDR3 DNA reads TGCGCCAGCAGCCCTACAGACAGGGGACGTCAGCCCCAGCATTTT. This encodes CASSPTDRGRQPQHF.

This clonotype was observed a few times. The genes are TRBV4-3 and TRBJ2-1, with D tentatively TRBD1 or TRBD2 (5 bases each). Germline V gene lookup returns CDR1 LGHNA and CDR2 YSLEER. The CDR3 sequence is 15 residues long. V lost 5 bases and J 4 bases, leaving 15 bases between the germline ends. CDR3 region: CASSARGPTYNEQFF. Written as DNA, the CDR3 is TGCGCCAGCAGCGCGAGGGGTCCGACATACAATGAGCAGTTCTTC.

This chain links TRBV15 with TRBJ2-1, with D possibly being TRBD1 (5 bases). CDR3 length: 17 amino acids. V lost 2 bases and J lost 8, with 22 bases in between. The germline V gene has CDR1 LNHNV and CDR2 YYDKDF (reference sequence). The CDR3 DNA reads TGTGCCACCAGCAGAACTTCCTCGGCGGAGCTAGGGGATGAGCAGTTCTTC. This sequence encodes CATSRTSSAELGDEQFF.

The rearrangement links TRBV5-6 to TRBJ2-1; possible D gene TRBD1, 5 bases. This CDR3 is 16 amino acids long. Looked up from germline, CDR1 is SGHDT and CDR2 is YYEEEE. V was clipped by 0 bases and J by 10 bases, with 20 bases between them. The CDR3 DNA reads TGTGCCAGCAGCTTGGGAGTAGGGGCGAGATCTGACGAGCAGTTCTTC. It encodes CASSLGVGARSDEQFF.

V and J are TRBV7-6 and TRBJ2-1; D is perhaps TRBD1 or TRBD2 (5 bases each). Trimming removed 8 bases from V and 6 bases from J, with 11 bases in between. This CDR3 contains 12 residues. Germline V gene lookup returns CDR1 SGHVS and CDR2 FNYEAQ. The CDR3 DNA follows: TGTGCCAGCGGGGAGAGGGGCAATGAGCAGTTCTTC. This translates into CASGERGNEQFF.

This clonotype was detected a few times. The chain joins TRBV7-9 to TRBJ1-5; D not resolved. Trimming stripped 1 base from V and 0 bases from J, with 10 bases between. Germline V gives CDR1 SEHNR, CDR2 FQNEAQ (reference sequence). The CDR3 covers 16 residues. The DNA for the CDR3 is TGTGCCAGCAGCTTAGTTGGGTCGGCTAGCAATCAGCCCCAGCATTTT. This sequence encodes CASSLVGSASNQPQHF.

The chain uses TRBV27 and TRBJ1-4; D unclear. The CDR3 has 15 amino acids. Trimming pared 3 bases from V and 0 bases from J, leaving 8 bases between. From germline, CDR1 is MNHEY and CDR2 SMNVEV (reference sequence). CDR3 sequence (DNA): TGTGCCAGCAGTTTCAACCGTGCAACTAATGAAAAACTGTTTTTT. As protein: CASSFNRATNEKLFF. Complete variable domain (other parts from reference TRBV27 and TRBJ1-4): EAQVTQNPRYLITVTGKKLTVTCSQNMNHEYMSWYRQDPGLGLRQIYYSMNVEVTDKGDVPEGYKVSRKEKRNFPLILESPSPNQTSLYFCASSFNRATNEKLFFGSGTQLSVL.

The rearrangement joins TRBV5-6 to TRBJ2-3, with 13 bases lining up with TRBD2. With V trimmed by 4 bases and J by 5 bases, 7 bases remained unmatched. Germline CDR1 and CDR2: SGHDT and YYEEEE. The CDR3 length is 16 residues. This chain's CDR3 is CASSPYGTSGVDTQYF. CDR3 nucleotide sequence: TGTGCCAGCAGCCCGTACGGGACTAGCGGGGTAGATACGCAGTATTTT.

The table lists this clonotype with a few counts. The CDR3 sequence: CACGGDLGNEQFF. The CDR3 DNA follows: TGTGCCTGCGGCGGGGATCTGGGGAATGAGCAGTTCTTC. This sequence joins TRBV10-3 and TRBJ2-1; possible D gene TRBD2, 6 bases. From germline, CDR1 is ENHRY and CDR2 SYGVKD. Trimming removed 11 bases from V and 7 bases from J, with 18 bases in between. The CDR3 loop spans 13 amino acids.

This clonotype was observed at least ten times. The rearrangement joins TRBV27 to TRBJ1-1; D gene unclear. This CDR3 is built from 13 residues. V was pared by 4 bases and J by 1 base, with 7 bases between. Germline V gene data show CDR1 as MNHEY and CDR2 as SMNVEV (reference sequence). The CDR3 loop reads CASSSGGNTEAFF. The CDR3 coding sequence is TGTGCCAGCAGTTCGGGAGGGAACACTGAAGCTTTCTTT.

The V and J genes are TRBV7-9 and TRBJ2-1; 11 positions match TRBD2. This CDR3 region has 17 residues. Germline CDR1 is SEHNR and CDR2 is FQNEAQ (reference sequence). J lost 6 bases, V lost 1 base, and 8 bases had no gene match. The CDR3 protein is CASSLGPLAGGGNEQFF. The CDR3 DNA follows: TGTGCCAGCAGCTTAGGTCCCCTAGCGGGAGGTGGCAATGAGCAGTTCTTC.

This rearrangement joins TRBV12-5 to TRBJ2-7; D gene uncertain. Per germline, CDR1 LGHNT and CDR2 FRNRAP. The length of the CDR3 is 17 residues. The V and J ends lost 0 bases and 1 base respectively, with 16 bases between them. In nucleotides, the CDR3 is TGTGCTAGTGGTTTGGTAGTGAGAAAATGGGGATCCTACGAGCAGTACTTC. This gives the protein CASGLVVRKWGSYEQYF.

This clonotype was recorded a few times. The J gene is TRBJ2-5, the V gene TRBV5-1; 7 bases fit TRBD2. Germline-derived CDR1 and CDR2 are SGHRS and YFSETQ. The CDR3 totals 16 residues. V dropped 2 bases and J dropped 5; count of bases not matched to a gene: 12. This chain's CDR3 is CASSFELAEYRETQYF. CDR3 DNA sequence: TGCGCCAGCAGCTTCGAGCTAGCGGAGTACAGGGAGACCCAGTACTTC.

This clonotype was recorded a few times. At one boundary the junction diverges from the germline segment, which might be a read error. The chain recombines TRBV29-1 with TRBJ2-7; unclear D gene. Germline values: CDR1 SQVTM, CDR2 ANQGSEA. This CDR3 has 13 amino acids. DNA for the CDR3: TGCAGCATTGAAGAGCCTAGCTCCTACGAGCAGTACTTC. This translates into CSIEEPSSYEQYF.

J is TRBJ2-1 and V is TRBV30; 7 nucleotides agree with TRBD2. Germline V CDR1 and CDR2: GTSNPN, SVGIG (reference sequence). The CDR3 is 14 amino acids. The V gene end was trimmed by 1 base and the J gene end by 8 bases; junction bases not matched to a gene: 8. In nucleotides, the CDR3 is TGTGCCTGGAGTGGACTAGGACTAGTCGATGAGCAGTTCTTC. This translates into CAWSGLGLVDEQFF.

V is TRBV2 and J is TRBJ2-7; the D is unclear. The length of the CDR3 is 13 residues. Per the germline V gene, CDR1 is SNHLY and CDR2 is FYNNEI. V was trimmed by 7 bases and J by 7 bases, leaving 17 bases between them. In DNA, the CDR3 is TGTGCCAGCAAGGATTTTAACTCTAGGGAGCAGTACTTC. It translates to CASKDFNSREQYF. Full variable domain (missing parts from reference TRBV2 and TRBJ2-7): EPEVTQTPSHQVTQMGQEVILRCVPISNHLYFYWYRQILGQKVEFLVSFYNNEISEKSEIFDDQFSVERPDGSNFTLKIRSTKLEDSAMYFCASKDFNSREQYFGPGTRLTVT.

The chain combines TRBV5-1 with TRBJ2-1; TRBD2 is a possible D gene (5 bases). This CDR3 spans 14 amino acids. The V and J ends lost 8 bases and 7 bases respectively, with 19 bases between them. Germline-derived CDR1 and CDR2 are SGHRS and YFSETQ. The CDR3 reads CASRPSGRLNEQFF. The CDR3 DNA sequence: TGCGCCAGTCGCCCGTCGGGCAGACTAAATGAGCAGTTCTTC. Filled out from reference TRBV5-1 and TRBJ2-1, the complete variable domain reads KAGVTQTPRYLIKTRGQQVTLSCSPISGHRSVSWYQQTPGQGLQFLFEYFSETQRNKGNFPGRFSGRQFSNSRSEMNVSTLELGDSALYLCASRPSGRLNEQFFGPGTRLTVL.

This clonotype was seen more than once but under ten times. The CDR3 nucleotides read TGTGCCAGCAGTTACAGGACTAGCTACGAGCAGTACTTC. Amino acid sequence: CASSYRTSYEQYF. This sequence joins TRBV27 and TRBJ2-7, with 7 bases matching TRBD2. The CDR3 contains 13 residues. Germline lookup yields CDR1 MNHEY and CDR2 SMNVEV (reference sequence). After removal of 4 bases from V and 3 bases from J, the junction contained 3 bases not matched to a gene.

This clonotype was found a few times. Here the CDR3 reads CASGRQGANETQYF. In DNA, the CDR3 is TGTGCCAGCGGAAGACAGGGGGCGAATGAGACCCAGTACTTC. The rearrangement uses TRBV7-9 and TRBJ2-5, with TRBD1 identical over 10 bases. CDR1 is SEHNR and CDR2 is FQNEAQ in the germline V gene (reference sequence). The CDR3 length is 14 residues. After removal of 8 bases from V and 5 bases from J, the junction contained 8 bases not matched to a gene.

The chain uses TRBV7-3 and TRBJ2-3; D unresolved. Germline values: CDR1 SGHTA, CDR2 FQGTGA. V was shortened by 5 bases and J by 0 bases, with 12 bases between the two germline ends. The CDR3 is 15 residues long. The CDR3 region has the DNA TGTGCCAGCAGCCCGTATGGCCGCAGCACAGATACGCAGTATTTT. Translated, it gives CASSPYGRSTDTQYF. The full variable domain, rest sourced from reference TRBV7-3 and TRBJ2-3, is GAGVSQTPSNKVTEKGKYVELRCDPISGHTALYWYRQSLGQGPEFLIYFQGTGAADDSGLPNDRFFAVRPEGSVSTLKIQRTERGDSAVYLCASSPYGRSTDTQYFGPGTRLTVL.

This rearrangement joins TRBV4-1 to TRBJ2-1, with D uncertain. Deletions cut 1 base from V and 4 bases from J, with 5 bases between. CDR1 MGHRA and CDR2 YSYEKL come from the germline V gene. The CDR3 loop spans 13 amino acids. CDR3 protein: CASSQVLYNEQFF. The CDR3 DNA follows: TGCGCCAGCAGCCAAGTCCTTTACAATGAGCAGTTCTTC.